The sequence of this T cell receptor beta chain was determined in a study of T-cell reconstitution after alpha-beta-depleted transplantation in children. Unique molecular identifiers were incorporated when the TCRbeta library was constructed. In TCRdb, the PCR reads were re-called with MiXCR into one record per CDR3 protein. The sample includes over 150,000 distinct CDR3 sequences, roughly 6.5% of them seen just once. The CDR3 sequence is 15 residues long. Unmatched junction bases numbered 8, after V lost 5 bases and J lost 2 bases. This clonotype showed up many times. The antigen remains undetermined. Whole-study results and caveats: Elevated TCRbeta diversity at day 60 was traced, in some patients, to surviving recipient T cells and thymic progenitors. Fresh T-cell production supplied most of the T-cell counts and diversity seen one year after transplant. The origin of alpha-beta T cells about two months after transplant was reportedly several hundred expanded graft clones.

The J gene is TRBJ2-7, the V gene TRBV12-3 or TRBV12-4; 8 bases map to TRBD2. The receptor comes from a girl less than two years old with combined immunodeficiency, due to receive a stem cell transplant. The sample consisted of PBMCs, taken before TCRalphabeta/CD19-depleted stem cell transplant. Here the CDR3 DNA reads TGTGCCAGCAGTATCCTTATAGCGGGACCCTACGAGCAGTACTTC. It codes for CASSILIAGPYEQYF.